The next 8 T cell receptor beta chains were all read from a single sample in a study of blood T cells in healthy people across ages. Primers used in a second PCR of about 6 to 11 cycles were a sample-barcoded 5' primer and a J-beta primer mix. TCRdb independently ran MiXCR on the 5' RACE reads; one entry per CDR3 protein. The sample has 1.6 million or so distinct CDR3 sequences; roughly 32% are singletons. Sequenced input: blood. These receptors all come from a woman aged 25 to 39 in good health.

This clonotype has only a few counts. A much larger clonotype is one base distant, so this may be a read error. The chain has TRBV10-3 and TRBJ1-2; no reliable D call. Per germline, CDR1 ENHRY and CDR2 SYGVKD. There are 14 residues in the CDR3. Trimming removed 6 bases at V and 0 bases at J, with 11 bases between. DNA for the CDR3: TGTGCCATCAGGGAGACCGGGCCTAACTATGGCTACACCTTC. It encodes CAIRETGPNYGYTF.

This clonotype was detected only a few times. The chain recombines TRBV27 with TRBJ2-7, with 9 bases matching TRBD1. The CDR3 extends over 15 amino acids. Germline lookup yields CDR1 MNHEY and CDR2 SMNVEV (reference sequence). V gave up 5 bases and J gave up 4 bases; unmatched junction bases: 9. The CDR3, as DNA: TGTGCCAGCAGTCCAATCCGGACAGGGGATTACGAGCAGTACTTC. Its translation is CASSPIRTGDYEQYF.

This clonotype has ten or more counts. V and J are TRBV29-1 and TRBJ1-2, with 7 bases matching TRBD1. Per the germline V gene, CDR1 is SQVTM and CDR2 is ANQGSEA. Trimming at V came to 4 bases and at J to 0 bases, leaving 2 bases not matched to a gene. The CDR3 covers 13 residues. CDR3 region: CSVGGQTNYGYTF. The CDR3 region has the DNA TGCAGCGTTGGGGGACAGACTAACTATGGCTACACCTTC.

The table lists this clonotype with a few counts. The chain carries TRBV28 and TRBJ2-7, with D possibly being TRBD2 (7 bases). Trimming pared 3 bases from V and 3 bases from J, leaving 21 bases between. Germline V gene lookup returns CDR1 MDHEN and CDR2 SYDVKM. CDR3 length: 17 residues. CDR3 amino acids: CASSFGGAAGAFYEQYF. The CDR3 nucleotides read TGTGCCAGCAGTTTTGGGGGGGCGGCAGGGGCGTTCTACGAGCAGTACTTC. The complete variable domain, with remaining parts taken from reference TRBV28 and TRBJ2-7, reads DVKVTQSSRYLVKRTGEKVFLECVQDMDHENMFWYRQDPGLGLRLIYFSYDVKMKEKGDIPEGYSVSREKKERFSLILESASTNQTSMYLCASSFGGAAGAFYEQYFGPGTRLTVT.

This clonotype was seen a handful of times. The rearrangement joins TRBV12-3 or TRBV12-4 to TRBJ2-2; tentatively, D is TRBD1 or TRBD2 (6 bases each). CDR3 length equals 14 residues. V was trimmed by 6 bases and J by 7 bases, leaving 15 bases between them. The chain's CDR3 is CASRVRGEIGELFF. CDR3 in DNA: TGTGCCAGCAGAGTGAGGGGGGAAATCGGGGAGCTGTTTTTT.

V gene TRBV20-1 combines with J gene TRBJ2-3, with 10 bases lining up with TRBD2. Trimming at V came to 5 bases and at J to 6 bases, leaving 8 bases not matched to a gene. The CDR3 spans 14 residues. Germline V gene sequence: CDR1 DFQATT, CDR2 SNEGSKA (reference sequence). CDR3 sequence: CSAGAGGRGDTQYF. In DNA form, the CDR3 reads TGCAGTGCTGGAGCGGGAGGGAGAGGGGATACGCAGTATTTT.

This clonotype was seen more than once but under ten times. V gene TRBV7-8 combines with J gene TRBJ2-1, with 10 bases that match TRBD2. The junction had 7 bases not matched to a gene; V was cut back by 5 bases and J by 3 bases. The CDR3 length is 16 residues. The V gene's germline CDR1 is SGHVS and CDR2 FQNEAQ. The CDR3 loop is CASSDSGLAHYNEQFF. CDR3 DNA: TGTGCCAGCAGCGATTCGGGACTAGCGCACTACAATGAGCAGTTCTTC.

The rearrangement links TRBV5-1 to TRBJ2-3, with D tentatively TRBD1 (5 bases). The V gene lost 4 bases and the J gene lost 5 bases, with 11 bases spanning the gap. The CDR3 is 13 residues long. Germline CDR1 is SGHRS and CDR2 is YFSETQ. This CDR3 is CASSPPQGDTQYF. DNA of the CDR3: TGCGCCAGCAGCCCACCCCAGGGAGATACGCAGTATTTT.